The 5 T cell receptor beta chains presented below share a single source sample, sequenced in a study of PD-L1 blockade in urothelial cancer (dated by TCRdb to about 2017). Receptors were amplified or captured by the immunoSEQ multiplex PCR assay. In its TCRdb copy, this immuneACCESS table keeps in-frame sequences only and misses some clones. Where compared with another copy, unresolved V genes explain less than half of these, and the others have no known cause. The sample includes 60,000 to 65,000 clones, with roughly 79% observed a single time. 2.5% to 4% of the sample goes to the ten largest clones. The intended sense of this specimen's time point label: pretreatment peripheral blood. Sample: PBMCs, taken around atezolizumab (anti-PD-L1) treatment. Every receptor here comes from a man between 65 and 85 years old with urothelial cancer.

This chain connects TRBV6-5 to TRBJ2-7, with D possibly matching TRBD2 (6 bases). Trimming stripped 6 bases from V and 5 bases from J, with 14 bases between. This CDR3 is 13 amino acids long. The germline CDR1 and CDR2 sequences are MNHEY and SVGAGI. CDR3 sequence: CASRLLAQDEQYF. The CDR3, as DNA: TGTGCCAGCAGGCTGCTAGCGCAGGACGAGCAGTACTTC.

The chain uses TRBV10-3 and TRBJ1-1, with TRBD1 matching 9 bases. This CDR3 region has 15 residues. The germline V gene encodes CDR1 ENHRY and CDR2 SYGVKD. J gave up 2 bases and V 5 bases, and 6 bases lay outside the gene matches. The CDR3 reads CAISWGQGDNTEAFF. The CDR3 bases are TGTGCCATCAGTTGGGGACAGGGTGATAACACTGAAGCTTTCTTT.

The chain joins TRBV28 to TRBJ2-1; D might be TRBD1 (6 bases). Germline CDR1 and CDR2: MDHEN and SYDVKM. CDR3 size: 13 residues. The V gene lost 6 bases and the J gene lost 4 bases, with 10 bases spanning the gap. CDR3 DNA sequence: TGTGCCAGCAGGGACAGCCTTTACAATGAGCAGTTCTTC. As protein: CASRDSLYNEQFF.

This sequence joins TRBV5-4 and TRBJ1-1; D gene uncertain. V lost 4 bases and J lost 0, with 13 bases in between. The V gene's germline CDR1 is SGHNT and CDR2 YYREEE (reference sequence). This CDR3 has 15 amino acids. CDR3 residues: CASSPAPPMNTEAFF. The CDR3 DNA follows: TGTGCCAGCAGCCCAGCGCCGCCGATGAACACTGAAGCTTTCTTT.

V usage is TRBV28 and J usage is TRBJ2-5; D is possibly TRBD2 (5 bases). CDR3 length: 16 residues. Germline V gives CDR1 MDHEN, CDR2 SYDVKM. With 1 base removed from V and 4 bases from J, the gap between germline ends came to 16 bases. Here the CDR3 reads CASSLLAIPRRETQYF. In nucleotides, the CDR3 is TGTGCCAGCAGTTTATTAGCGATCCCCAGGAGAGAGACCCAGTACTTC.